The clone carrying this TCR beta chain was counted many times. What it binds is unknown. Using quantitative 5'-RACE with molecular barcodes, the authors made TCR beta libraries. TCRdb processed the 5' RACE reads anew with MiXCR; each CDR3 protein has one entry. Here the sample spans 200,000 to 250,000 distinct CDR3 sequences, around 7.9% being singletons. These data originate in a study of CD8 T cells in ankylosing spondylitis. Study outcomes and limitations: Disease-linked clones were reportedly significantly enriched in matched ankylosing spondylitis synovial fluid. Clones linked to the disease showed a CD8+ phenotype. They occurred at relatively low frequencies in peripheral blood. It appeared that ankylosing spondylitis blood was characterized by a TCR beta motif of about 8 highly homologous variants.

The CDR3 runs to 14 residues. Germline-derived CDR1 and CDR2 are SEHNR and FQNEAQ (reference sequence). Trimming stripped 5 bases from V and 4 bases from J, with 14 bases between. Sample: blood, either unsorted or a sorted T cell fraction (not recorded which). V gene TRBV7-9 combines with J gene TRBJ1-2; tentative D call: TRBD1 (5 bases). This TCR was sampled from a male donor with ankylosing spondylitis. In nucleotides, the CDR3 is TGTGCCAGCAGCCCCGGGACGGTGGGCTATGGCTACACCTTC. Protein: CASSPGTVGYGYTF. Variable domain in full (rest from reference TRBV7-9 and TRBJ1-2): DTGVSQNPRHKITKRGQNVTFRCDPISEHNRLYWYRQTLGQGPEFLTYFQNEAQLEKSRLLSDRFSAERPKGSFSTLEIQRTEQGDSAMYLCASSPGTVGYGYTFGSGTRLTVV.